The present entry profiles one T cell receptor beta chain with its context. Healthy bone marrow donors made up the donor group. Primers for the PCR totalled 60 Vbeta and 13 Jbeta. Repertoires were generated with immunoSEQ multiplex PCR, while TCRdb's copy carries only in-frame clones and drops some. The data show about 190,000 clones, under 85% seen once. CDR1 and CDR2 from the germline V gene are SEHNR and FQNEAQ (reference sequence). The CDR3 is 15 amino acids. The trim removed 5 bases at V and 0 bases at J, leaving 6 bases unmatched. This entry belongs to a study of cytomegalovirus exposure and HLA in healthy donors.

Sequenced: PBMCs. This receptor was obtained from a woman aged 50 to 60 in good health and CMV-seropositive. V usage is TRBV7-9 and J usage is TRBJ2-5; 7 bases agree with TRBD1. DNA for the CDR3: TGTGCCAGCAGCGAACTACAGGGGTACCAAGAGACCCAGTACTTC. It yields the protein CASSELQGYQETQYF. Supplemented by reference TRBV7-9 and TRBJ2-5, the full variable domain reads DTGVSQNPRHKITKRGQNVTFRCDPISEHNRLYWYRQTLGQGPEFLTYFQNEAQLEKSRLLSDRFSAERPKGSFSTLEIQRTEQGDSAMYLCASSELQGYQETQYFGPGTRLLVL.